This TCR beta chain was captured by sequencing in a study of blood T cell repertoires in COVID-19. The V gene's germline CDR1 is KGHDR and CDR2 SFDVKD. Trimming pared 1 base from V and 5 bases from J, leaving 4 bases between. The CDR3 sequence is 12 residues long. Sequencing was performed with immunoSEQ multiplex PCR; in TCRdb, only in-frame clones are kept and a portion is missing. The sample has around 480,000 clones, around 90% seen once. The J gene is TRBJ1-1, the V gene TRBV24-1; D gene unclear. This TCR was sampled from a woman aged 18 to 35 who had recovered from COVID-19. The specimen sequenced was PBMCs or T cells enriched from blood (not recorded which). Here the CDR3 reads CATSDFGTEAFF. In nucleotides, the CDR3 is TGTGCCACCAGTGATTTCGGGACTGAAGCTTTCTTT.